This record concerns one T cell receptor beta chain sequence. In this sample, this clonotype turned up a few times. Its antigen remains undetermined. No base-level quality is on record; no much larger clone is a single base apart. This entry belongs to a study of T cells in Graves' hyperthyroidism and ophthalmopathy (dated by TCRdb to between 2019 and 2020). About the study as a whole: Peripheral blood was sampled at the time of initial diagnosis, prior to any treatment. Prospective prediction of ophthalmopathy was tested in an independent validation cohort consisting of fewer than 20 hyperthyroidism patients and about 17 patients who later progressed to ophthalmopathy. Thyroid tissue and blood T-cell repertoires from about 6 Graves' hyperthyroidism patients were also compared in the study. The paper describes TCR Vbeta CDR3 sequencing of about 140 peripheral blood samples, made up of under 50 ophthalmopathy patients, over 70 hyperthyroidism patients and 17 progressor patients. After blood sampling, hyperthyroidism patients were treated with methimazole at a starting dose of 30 mg daily, and ophthalmopathy patients were treated with high-dose intravenous methylprednisolone. For training and testing, the 100 or so patients in the discovery cohort were randomly divided in a 7:3 ratio. A discovery cohort of about 96 patients, roughly 45 with Graves' ophthalmopathy and approximately 57 with stable Graves' hyperthyroidism, was used to find distinguishing TCR V-J signatures.

V and J are truncated by 5 bases and 4 bases respectively, leaving an intervening sequence of 18 bases. The CDR3 numbers 16 residues from cysteine through phenylalanine. Only the CDR3 portion is preserved as DNA: 48 bases, with reading frame beginning at the first base. Per the germline V gene, SGHNT is the CDR1 and YENEEA is the CDR2. The TCR beta CDR3 regions were amplified from the RNA transcripts. For the first round of RT-PCR on the TCR CDR3, the HTBI primer set was used together with the Qiagen OneStep RT-PCR kit. Libraries were constructed in a second round of multiplex PCR, after which size selection and purification were performed. Sequencing of the libraries was done on an Illumina HiSeq2000 using paired-end 100 bp reads. From the authors' description of their analysis: Raw data were processed with SOAPnuke, discarding reads with adapters, uncalled bases, mean Phred below 15, or no exact constant-primer or identifier match. High-quality paired reads were merged with COPE v1.2.5, and unique nucleotide sequences were defined as clonotypes. Clonotypes were aligned to IMGT TRBV, TRBD and TRBJ reference segments using MiTCR v1.1. Analysis was restricted to V-J combinations with a frequency above 0.0001, which covered roughly 99% of repertoires. The TCS score was defined as F50 (clonal expansion) divided by E x V (chaos), with BLOSUM62-based TCRdist calculated between CDR3 peptides within each V-J. Welch's t-statistics and random forest reduced around 550 V-J features to fewer than 15, which were used in a naive Bayes classifier (R e1071). TCRdb reanalyzed the raw reads on its own, using fastp at Q25 for trimming and MiXCR for clone calling, and kept in-frame beta chains. Identical CDR3 protein sequences are pooled into one entry, listed with their most common genes and DNA. These V and J calls originate from TCRdb's pipeline instead of the authors' own analysis. A total of about 250,000 distinct CDR3 sequences appear in this sample, roughly 22% of them only once. The top ten clones comprise roughly 32% of the sample.

On the study overall, not on this receptor specifically: Most expanded thyroid clonotypes (frequency above 0.001) were also found in blood, which suggests that blood repertoires may mirror thyroid immune responses. Sample size was not statistically predetermined, and blinding of investigators to group allocation was not performed. In cross-validation, a model built on a 13 V-J signature told ophthalmopathy apart from stable hyperthyroidism with approximately 91% sensitivity and roughly 82% specificity, and in testing the same model reached 80%/75%. During validation, the model predicted progression to ophthalmopathy a median of about 6.5 months ahead of onset, with just under 71% sensitivity and 72.22% specificity.

Moderately to severely active disease, a Clinical Activity Score of at least 3, a NOSPECS grade of at least 4, and a duration under 3 months were present in ophthalmopathy patients. The study excluded patients with uncontrolled infections, other autoimmune diseases, pregnancy or lactation. Clinical symptoms, serum thyroxine and TRAb, thyroid ultrasound, and orbital computed tomography formed the basis for the diagnoses. PBMCs were separated from 7.5 to 10 ml of fresh peripheral blood using Ficoll-Paque density gradient centrifugation. Trizol reagent was used to extract total RNA, and RNA quality was then checked on an Agilent 2100 Bioanalyzer.

The source is a middle-aged woman with Graves' ophthalmopathy. The specimen was blood. The rearrangement joined TRBV11-3 to TRBJ2-1; the D gene cannot be resolved beyond TRBD1 or TRBD2, each matching 5 bases. The CDR3 has the sequence CASSRNSGGAYNEQFF. The nucleotide sequence reads as follows: TGTGCCAGCAGCCGCAATAGTGGGGGAGCTTACAATGAGCAGTTCTTC.